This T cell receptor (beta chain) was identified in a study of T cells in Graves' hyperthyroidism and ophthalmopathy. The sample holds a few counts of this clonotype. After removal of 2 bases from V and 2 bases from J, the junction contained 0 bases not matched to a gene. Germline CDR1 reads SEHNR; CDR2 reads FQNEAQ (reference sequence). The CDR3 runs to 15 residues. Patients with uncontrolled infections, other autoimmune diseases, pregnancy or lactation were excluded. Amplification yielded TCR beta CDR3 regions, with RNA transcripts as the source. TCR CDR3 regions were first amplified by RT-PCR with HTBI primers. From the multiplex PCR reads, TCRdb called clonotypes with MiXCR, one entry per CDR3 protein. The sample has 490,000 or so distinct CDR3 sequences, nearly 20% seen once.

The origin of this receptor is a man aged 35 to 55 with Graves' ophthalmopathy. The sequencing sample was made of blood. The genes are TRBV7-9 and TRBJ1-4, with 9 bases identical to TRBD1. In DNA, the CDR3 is TGTGCCAGCAGCTTAACAGGGGGCACTAATGAAAAACTGTTTTTT. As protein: CASSLTGGTNEKLFF. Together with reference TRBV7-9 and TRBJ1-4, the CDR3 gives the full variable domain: DTGVSQNPRHKITKRGQNVTFRCDPISEHNRLYWYRQTLGQGPEFLTYFQNEAQLEKSRLLSDRFSAERPKGSFSTLEIQRTEQGDSAMYLCASSLTGGTNEKLFFGSGTQLSVL.